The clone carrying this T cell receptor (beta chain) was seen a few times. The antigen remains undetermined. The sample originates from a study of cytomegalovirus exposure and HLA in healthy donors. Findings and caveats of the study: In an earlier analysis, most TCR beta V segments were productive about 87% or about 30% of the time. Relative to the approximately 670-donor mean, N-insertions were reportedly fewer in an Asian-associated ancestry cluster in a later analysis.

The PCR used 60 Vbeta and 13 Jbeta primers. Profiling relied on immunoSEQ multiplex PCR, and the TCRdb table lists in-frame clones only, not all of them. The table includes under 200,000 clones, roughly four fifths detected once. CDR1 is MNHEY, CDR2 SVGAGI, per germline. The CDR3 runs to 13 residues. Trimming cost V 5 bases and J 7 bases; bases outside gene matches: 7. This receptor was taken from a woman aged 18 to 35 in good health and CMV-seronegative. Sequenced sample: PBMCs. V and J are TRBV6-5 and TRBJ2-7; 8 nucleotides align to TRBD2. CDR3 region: CASSRMSGSEQYF. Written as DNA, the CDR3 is TGTGCCAGCAGTAGAATGAGCGGGAGTGAGCAGTACTTC.